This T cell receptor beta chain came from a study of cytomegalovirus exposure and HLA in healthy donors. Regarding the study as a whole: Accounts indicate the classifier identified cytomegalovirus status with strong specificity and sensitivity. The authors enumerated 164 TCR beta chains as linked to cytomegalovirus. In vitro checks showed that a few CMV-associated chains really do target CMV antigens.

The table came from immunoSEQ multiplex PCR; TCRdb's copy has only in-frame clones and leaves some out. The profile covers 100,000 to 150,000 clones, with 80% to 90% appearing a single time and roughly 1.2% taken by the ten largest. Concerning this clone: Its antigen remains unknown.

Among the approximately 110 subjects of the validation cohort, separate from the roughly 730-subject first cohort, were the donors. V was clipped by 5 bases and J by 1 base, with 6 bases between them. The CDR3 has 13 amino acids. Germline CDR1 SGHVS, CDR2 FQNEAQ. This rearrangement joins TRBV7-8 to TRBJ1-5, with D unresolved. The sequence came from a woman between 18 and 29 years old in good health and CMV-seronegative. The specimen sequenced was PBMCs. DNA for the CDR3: TGTGCCAGCAGCGCGAGAAGCAATCAGCCCCAGCATTTT. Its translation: CASSARSNQPQHF.